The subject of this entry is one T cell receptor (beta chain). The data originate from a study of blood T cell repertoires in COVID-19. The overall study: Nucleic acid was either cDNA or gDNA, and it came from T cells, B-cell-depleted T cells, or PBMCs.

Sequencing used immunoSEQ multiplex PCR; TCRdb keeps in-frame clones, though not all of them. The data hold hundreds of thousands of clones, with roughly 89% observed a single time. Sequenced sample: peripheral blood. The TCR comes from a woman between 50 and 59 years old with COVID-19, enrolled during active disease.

The CDR3 region is CANKEHKAWTGGCNEQFF. CDR3 coding DNA: TGCGCCAATAAAGAACACAAGGCCTGGACAGGGGGCTGCAATGAGCAGTTCTTC. The rearrangement links TRBV23-1 to TRBJ2-1; 11 positions match TRBD1. TRBV23-1 is given ORF status, its function remaining uncertain. CDR3 length equals 18 residues. V gave up 10 bases and J gave up 6 bases; unmatched junction bases: 20.